The entry that follows covers one T cell receptor (beta chain) sequence. The antigen remains undetermined. The data were taken from a study of cytomegalovirus exposure and HLA in healthy donors. General study points: Within an earlier analysis, most TCR beta V segments proved productive either about 90% or about 30% of the time. Presence/absence analyses supposed approximately even sequencing depth among donors.

The study ran its PCR with 60 Vbeta and 13 Jbeta primers. Study processing details: A later analysis counted around 74 million unique TCR beta chains, about 11 million shared. Assay: immunoSEQ multiplex PCR; the TCRdb copy retains only in-frame clones and omits some. Clone size and V and J calls were adopted from that table, with D and trimming inferred from the DNA. Of roughly 130,000 clones listed, less than 80% are singletons. This CDR3 region has 14 residues. V lost 4 bases to trimming and J lost 0 bases, with 10 bases between them. The germline V gene encodes CDR1 SGHNT and CDR2 YYREEE (reference sequence).

The V and J genes are TRBV5-4 and TRBJ1-1, with a weak D call TRBD1 (6 bases). The clonotype originates from a man aged 40-49 years in good health and CMV-seropositive. Sequencing was carried out using PBMCs. The CDR3 DNA follows: TGTGCCAGCAGCATCGGACAGCTGAACACTGAAGCTTTCTTT. It translates to CASSIGQLNTEAFF.